This TCR beta chain was found in a study of CD8+ T cells in alopecia areata. Background on the study: By percentage of affected scalp area, the severity of treated patients was scored.

About this clone: Its antigen remains unidentified.

V was clipped by 3 bases and J by 3 bases, with 6 bases between them. From germline, CDR1 is SGHAT and CDR2 FQNNGV. There are 13 residues in the CDR3. After isolation, RNA underwent reverse transcription to generate cDNA as the sequencing template. TCRdb's copy holds only in-frame clones and misses some; the assay was immunoSEQ multiplex PCR. In the table there are 150,000 to 200,000 clones, approximately 50% of which are singletons. Specified treatment: oral pan-JAK inhibitor, 5-10 mg twice daily. Study results and limitations: The link between baseline CD8+ expansion and response remains uncertain with one nonresponder. Scalp specimens additionally yield sequences from normal skin's resident alphabeta T cells.

This specimen was CD8+ T cells sorted from blood, taken around week 54, from a patient treated with tofacitinib. This TCR derives from a human donor with alopecia areata. The rearrangement uses TRBV11-2 and TRBJ2-1; D might be TRBD2 (6 bases). The chain's CDR3 is CASSLGGYNEQFF. CDR3 nucleotide sequence: TGTGCCAGCAGCTTGGGGGGCTACAATGAGCAGTTCTTC.